The subject of this entry is one TCR beta chain. Trimming took off 1 base at V and 0 bases at J, with 10 bases between the two ends. The CDR3 extends over 15 amino acids. Germline CDR1 is SGHNT and CDR2 is YENEEA. Clones were sequenced by immunoSEQ multiplex PCR, and TCRdb holds only the in-frame ones, with some missing. Found here are about 140,000 clones, roughly nine tenths of them singletons; the top ten hold about 9%. The record originates from a study of control samples from healthy donors and cancer patients. Sequenced material: blood. The chain has TRBV11-3 and TRBJ2-7, with D uncertain. This receptor was identified in a woman in her twenties or thirties in good health. In DNA form, the CDR3 reads TGTGCCAGCAGCTTAGGCCCCCTTGACTCCTACGAGCAGTACTTC. Protein: CASSLGPLDSYEQYF.